The TCR beta chain under discussion was sequenced for a study of T cell responses to AZD1222 COVID-19 vaccine. Study-wide points: Among the donors, most were white British and more were female, and clonal diversity was possibly underestimated.

This table comes from immunoSEQ multiplex PCR, and its TCRdb copy is limited to in-frame clones, with some not included. The repertoire includes 110,000 to 150,000 clones, 80% to 95% of them detected once, and more than 0.85% sits in the top ten. As to this clone: Antigen: not known.

The CDR3 covers 16 residues. Germline CDR1 is SGHVS and CDR2 is FQNEAQ. Trimming removed 7 bases from V and 2 bases from J; junction bases left unmatched: 10. The rearrangement joins TRBV7-8 to TRBJ1-2; the match to TRBD1 covers 10 bases. Here the sequenced sample was peripheral blood, taken on day 0 of MenACWY control vaccination. The source of this sequence is an adult in good health. CDR3 protein: CASTPTGTGANYGYTF. DNA for the CDR3: TGTGCCAGCACCCCGACGGGGACAGGGGCGAACTATGGCTACACCTTC.